The clone carrying this T cell receptor beta chain occurred a few times. The target antigen is unknown. The sample comes from a study of human T cells and chemical hapten exposure. Study summary: Largely, small differences in pooled library volume made per-sample TCR yields vary.

The time point denotes: pre-sensitization, week 0. Treatment indicated: therapeutic diphenylcyclopropenone sensitization with weekly scalp DPC. TCRdb re-derived calls from the RACE reads in MiXCR, one entry per CDR3 protein. This sample yields 120,000 or so distinct CDR3 sequences, of which roughly 14% are seen a single time; around 3% belongs to the top ten. Overall study findings and caveats: Alopecia affecting every donor means their immune response may not match healthy people's. No alteration of TCRs above 1 in 1000 frequency was seen with DPC sensitization.

This TCR was recovered from a woman between 18 and 29 years old with alopecia areata. Some clones in this sample may be carry-over from other donors' samples. The specimen was whole blood, collected in connection with sensitization to the hapten diphenylcyclopropenone (DPC).

The CDR3 spells CASSRVGILQPQHF. DNA of the CDR3: TGCGCCAGCAGTCGAGTTGGAATCCTACAGCCCCAGCATTTT. V usage is TRBV23-1 and J usage is TRBJ1-5, with no clear D. TRBV23-1 is recorded as an ORF, its role being uncertain. Trimming stripped 4 bases from V and 7 bases from J, with 14 bases between. The CDR3 is made up of 14 amino acids.